Included here is one T cell receptor beta chain sequence, with context. This sample stems from a study of shared clonotypes between healthy human individuals. As for the study in general: Used for every donor were three CD4 naive, three CD4 memory, two CD8 naive and one CD8 memory plate.

This CDR3 spans 14 amino acids. V lost 3 bases and J 3 bases, leaving 8 bases between the germline ends. Germline V lookup: CDR1 SGHTA, CDR2 FQGNSA. Each subset's genomic DNA was shared equally among a number of immunoSEQ plates. Sequenced by immunoSEQ multiplex PCR; TCRdb stores in-frame clones only, minus some. Of over a million clones listed, roughly 74% are singletons. V gene TRBV7-2 combines with J gene TRBJ1-4; D is unresolved. Sequencing was done on a sample of memory CD4+ T cells from PBMCs. The subset denotes: CD45RA-negative fraction. This clonotype originated in a man in his late teens or twenties in good health. Some clones in this sample may be carry-over from other donors' samples. The CDR3 DNA reads as TGTGCCAGCAGCTTCGGGTTGGCTAATGAAAAACTGTTTTTT. Translating it yields CASSFGLANEKLFF.